Described below is a single T cell receptor beta chain sequence and its context. No antigen is known for it. No base-level quality is on record; no much larger clone is a single base apart. Uninvolved adjacent lung was sampled at least 2 cm away from the tumor margin, and two independent pathologists confirmed that the tissue had no atypia. At diagnosis, peripheral blood, uninvolved tumor-adjacent lung and tumor were collected and stored as a combination of fresh-frozen and FFPE material. TCR beta CDR3 regions were sequenced from DNA using the immunoSEQ Assay. The original pipeline was this. To compute T cell density, TCR beta template counts were normalized to usable DNA, which was estimated by amplifying housekeeping genes. Richness was estimated with the preseqR package, extrapolating to 400,000 templates for PBMC samples and 120,000 templates for tissue samples. Clonality was defined by subtracting Pielou's evenness from one. To identify tissue-enriched TCRs, differential abundance testing was run on productive amino-acid clonotypes with a minimum total count of 5 and an alpha of 0.1. The Jaccard Index and the Morisita Overlap Index were used to measure how much the repertoires overlapped between compartments. GLIPH grouped TCR beta CDR3s together with public tetramer-defined viral CDR3s, and a viral motif had to include at least three viral sequences and also show V-gene enrichment. Here the immuneACCESS table is served through TCRdb, limited to in-frame sequences with V and J called. Missing clones are a known gap in these copies; in checked studies unresolved V genes cover under half, and the rest lacks a known reason. V and J calls and clone size come straight from that table; D and trimming were deduced from the DNA. In this sample the table shows about 1,700 clones, approximately 18% of which occur a single time. The ten largest clones take up roughly a fifth of the sample.

This entry comes from a study of T cells in localized non-small cell lung cancer (TCRdb year 2020). Background for the entire study: The study examined T cell repertoires in 200 to 300 patients with early-stage NSCLC and compared tumors with uninvolved tumor-adjacent lungs. NSCLC patients had a mean age of roughly 64 years, and 129 were male and 107 female. All 240 or so NSCLC patients in the cohort were treatment-naive and had localized lung tumors that were resected. Results the study describes overall, beyond this receptor: Multi-region tumor sequencing was not performed, so intratumor heterogeneity could not be excluded. Because the study design was exploratory, TCR variables were selected using unadjusted p-values without false-discovery rate correction. Longer overall survival was associated with higher T cell density in blood, whereas shorter survival was associated with higher clonality in adjacent lung. A median of approximately 55 of the top 100 tumor clones were detected in paired uninvolved adjacent lung, and around 27 of these tumor clones were also found among the top 100 clones of the paired uninvolved adjacent lung. Uninvolved tumor-adjacent lung showed the highest T cell clonality, higher than tumor, which suggests more focused antigenic responses in the adjacent lung.

The germline V gene (reference sequence) yields LNHNV for CDR1 and YYDKDF for CDR2. Trimming removed 0 bases from V and 4 bases from J, leaving 10 bases between the germline ends. The CDR3 holds 14 amino acids from the cysteine to the phenylalanine. CDR3 DNA is the only sequence kept; it has 42 bases, read in frame from the first base. This clonotype was obtained from a male donor at least 60 years old with stage III squamous cell lung carcinoma. This receptor chain uses TRBV15 and TRBJ2-7; a tentative D match to TRBD1 spans 5 bases. The starting material was normal lung tissue next to the tumor, obtained before any cancer treatment. In nucleotide form, the sequence is TGTGCCACCAGCAGAGACCAGGGTACATACGAGCAGTACTTC. Its coded protein is CATSRDQGTYEQYF.